This T cell receptor (beta chain) stems from a study of regulatory T cells in long-lasting Graves disease. Assembly of TCR beta libraries relied on iRepertoire HTBI primers together with Arm-PCR of CDR3 regions. MiXCR, run by TCRdb on the multiplex PCR reads, gives a single entry per CDR3 protein. This table holds about 470,000 distinct CDR3 sequences, roughly 20% found once. Sample time point: persistent/refractory GD, antithyroid drugs over 5 years with positive TRAb. PBMC-derived RNA was used for the TCR library. CDR1 and CDR2 (germline): MNHEY, SVGEGT. CDR3 size: 12 residues. V lost 8 bases to trimming and J lost 7 bases, with 14 bases between them. The table lists this clonotype with many counts.

This chain links TRBV6-2 or TRBV6-3 with TRBJ2-5; D remains ambiguous. The sequence was collected from a female donor with Graves disease. Source: peripheral blood mononuclear cells (PBMCs), taken when the disease was refractory, from a patient treated with antithyroid drugs. The chain's CDR3 is CASCRPKGTQYF. CDR3 nucleotide sequence: TGTGCCAGCTGCCGCCCCAAAGGGACCCAGTACTTC.